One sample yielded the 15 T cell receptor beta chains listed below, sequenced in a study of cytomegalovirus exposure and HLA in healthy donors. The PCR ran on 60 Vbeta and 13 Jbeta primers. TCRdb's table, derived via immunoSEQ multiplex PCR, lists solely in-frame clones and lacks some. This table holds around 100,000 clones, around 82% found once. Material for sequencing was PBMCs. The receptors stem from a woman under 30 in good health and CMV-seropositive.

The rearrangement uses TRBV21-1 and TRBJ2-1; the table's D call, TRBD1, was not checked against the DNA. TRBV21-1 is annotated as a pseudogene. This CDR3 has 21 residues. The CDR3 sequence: CASISVQGAVQHSVWYYEQFF. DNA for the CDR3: TGTGCCAGCATCTCCGTACAGGGGGCGGTCCAACATTCAGTCTGGTACTATGAGCAGTTCTTC.

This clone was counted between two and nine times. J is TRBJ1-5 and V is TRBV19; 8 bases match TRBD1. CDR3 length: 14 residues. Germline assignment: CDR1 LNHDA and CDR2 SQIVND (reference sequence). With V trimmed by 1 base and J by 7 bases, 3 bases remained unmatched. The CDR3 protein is CASSIAGGGQPQHF. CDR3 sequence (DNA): TGTGCCAGTAGTATAGCAGGGGGCGGGCAGCCCCAGCATTTT.

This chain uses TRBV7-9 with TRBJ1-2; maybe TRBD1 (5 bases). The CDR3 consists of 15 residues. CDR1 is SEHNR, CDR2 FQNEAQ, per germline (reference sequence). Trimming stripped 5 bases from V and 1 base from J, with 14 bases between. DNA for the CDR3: TGTGCCAGCAGCCGTCCGGACAACATTAACTATGGCTACACCTTC. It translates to CASSRPDNINYGYTF.

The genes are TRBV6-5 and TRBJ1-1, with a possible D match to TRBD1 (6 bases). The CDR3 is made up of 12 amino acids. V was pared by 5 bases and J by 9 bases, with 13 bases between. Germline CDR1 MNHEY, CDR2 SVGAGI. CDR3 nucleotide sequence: TGTGCCAGCAGTAACCGACAGGATCAAGCTTTCTTT. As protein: CASSNRQDQAFF.

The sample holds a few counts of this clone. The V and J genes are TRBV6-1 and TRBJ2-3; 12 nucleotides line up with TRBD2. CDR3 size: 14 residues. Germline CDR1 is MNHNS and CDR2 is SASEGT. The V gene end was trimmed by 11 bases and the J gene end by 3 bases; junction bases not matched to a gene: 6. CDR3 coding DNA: TGTGCCCTTCTAGCGGGGGGGCGGACAGATACGCAGTATTTT. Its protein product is CALLAGGRTDTQYF.

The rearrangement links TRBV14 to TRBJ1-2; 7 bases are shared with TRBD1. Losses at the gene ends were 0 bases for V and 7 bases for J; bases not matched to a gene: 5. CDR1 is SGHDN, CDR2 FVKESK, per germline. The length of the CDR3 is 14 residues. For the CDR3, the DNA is TGTGCCAGCAGCCAAGATAGACAGGGAATTGGCTACACCTTC. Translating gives CASSQDRQGIGYTF.

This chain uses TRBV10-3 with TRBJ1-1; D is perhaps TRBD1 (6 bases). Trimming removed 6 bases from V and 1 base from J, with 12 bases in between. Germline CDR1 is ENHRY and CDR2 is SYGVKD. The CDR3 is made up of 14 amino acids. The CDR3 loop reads CAIRVDRPNTEAFF. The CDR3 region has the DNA TGTGCCATCAGAGTGGACAGACCGAACACTGAAGCTTTCTTT.

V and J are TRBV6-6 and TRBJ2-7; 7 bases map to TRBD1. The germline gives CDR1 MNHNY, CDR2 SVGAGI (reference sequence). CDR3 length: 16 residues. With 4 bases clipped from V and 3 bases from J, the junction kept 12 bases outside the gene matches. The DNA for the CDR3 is TGTGCCAGCAGTTTACGTAGGCCAGGGGACAGCTACGAGCAGTACTTC. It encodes CASSLRRPGDSYEQYF.

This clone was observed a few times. The CDR3 sequence is CAGGRGNTIYF. The CDR3 region has the DNA TGTGCTGGAGGGCGTGGAAACACCATATATTTT. The chain carries TRBV30 and TRBJ1-3; D gene ambiguous. The CDR3 is made up of 11 amino acids. CDR1 is GTSNPN and CDR2 is SVGIG in the germline V gene (reference sequence).

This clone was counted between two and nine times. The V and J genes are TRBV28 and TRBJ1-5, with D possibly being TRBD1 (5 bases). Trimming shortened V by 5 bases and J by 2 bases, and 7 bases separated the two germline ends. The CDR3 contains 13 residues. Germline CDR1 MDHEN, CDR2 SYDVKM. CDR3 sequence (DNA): TGTGCCAGCAGTCGGGGGGGCAATCAGCCCCAGCATTTT. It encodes CASSRGGNQPQHF.

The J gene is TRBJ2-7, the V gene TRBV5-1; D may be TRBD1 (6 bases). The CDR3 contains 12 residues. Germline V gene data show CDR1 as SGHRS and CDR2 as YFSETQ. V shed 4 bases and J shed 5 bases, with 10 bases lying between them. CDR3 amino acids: CASSQGIHEQYF. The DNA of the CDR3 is TGCGCCAGCAGCCAGGGGATCCACGAGCAGTACTTC.

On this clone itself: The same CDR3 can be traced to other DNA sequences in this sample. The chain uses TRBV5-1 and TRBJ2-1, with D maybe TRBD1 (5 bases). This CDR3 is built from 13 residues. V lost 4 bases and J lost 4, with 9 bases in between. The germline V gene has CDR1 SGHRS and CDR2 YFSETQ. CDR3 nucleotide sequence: TGCGCCAGCAGCCCCGACAGTTACAATGAGCAGTTCTTC. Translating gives CASSPDSYNEQFF.

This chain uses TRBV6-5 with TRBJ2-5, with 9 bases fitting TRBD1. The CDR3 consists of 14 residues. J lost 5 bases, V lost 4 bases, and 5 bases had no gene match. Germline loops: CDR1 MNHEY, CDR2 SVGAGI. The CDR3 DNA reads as TGTGCCAGCAGTTGGGGACAGGGTATGGAGACCCAGTACTTC. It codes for CASSWGQGMETQYF.

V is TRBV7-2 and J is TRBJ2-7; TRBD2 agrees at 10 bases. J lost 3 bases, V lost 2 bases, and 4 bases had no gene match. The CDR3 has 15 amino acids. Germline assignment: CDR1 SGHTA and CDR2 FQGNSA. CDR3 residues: CASSLTASGSYEQYF. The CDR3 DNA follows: TGTGCCAGCAGCTTAACGGCTAGCGGGAGCTACGAGCAGTACTTC.

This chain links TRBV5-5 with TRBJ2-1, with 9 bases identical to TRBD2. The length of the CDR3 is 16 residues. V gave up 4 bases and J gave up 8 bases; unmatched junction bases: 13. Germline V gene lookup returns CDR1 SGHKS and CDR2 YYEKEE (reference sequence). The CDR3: CASSPFGGRAWDEQFF. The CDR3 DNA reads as TGTGCCAGCAGCCCATTTGGCGGGAGGGCCTGGGATGAGCAGTTCTTC.